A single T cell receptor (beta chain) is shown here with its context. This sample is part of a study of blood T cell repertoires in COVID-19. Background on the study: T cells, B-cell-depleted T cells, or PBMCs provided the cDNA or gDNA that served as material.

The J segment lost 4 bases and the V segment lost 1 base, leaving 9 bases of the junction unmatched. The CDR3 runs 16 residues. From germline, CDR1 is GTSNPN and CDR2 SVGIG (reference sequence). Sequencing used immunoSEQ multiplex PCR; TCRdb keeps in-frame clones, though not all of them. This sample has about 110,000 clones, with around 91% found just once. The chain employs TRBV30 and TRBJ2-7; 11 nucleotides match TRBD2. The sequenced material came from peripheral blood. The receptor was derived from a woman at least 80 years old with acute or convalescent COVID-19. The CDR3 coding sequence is TGTGCCTGGAGTGGGGTTGTTGCTAGCGGGGGGTACGAGCAGTACTTC. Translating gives CAWSGVVASGGYEQYF.